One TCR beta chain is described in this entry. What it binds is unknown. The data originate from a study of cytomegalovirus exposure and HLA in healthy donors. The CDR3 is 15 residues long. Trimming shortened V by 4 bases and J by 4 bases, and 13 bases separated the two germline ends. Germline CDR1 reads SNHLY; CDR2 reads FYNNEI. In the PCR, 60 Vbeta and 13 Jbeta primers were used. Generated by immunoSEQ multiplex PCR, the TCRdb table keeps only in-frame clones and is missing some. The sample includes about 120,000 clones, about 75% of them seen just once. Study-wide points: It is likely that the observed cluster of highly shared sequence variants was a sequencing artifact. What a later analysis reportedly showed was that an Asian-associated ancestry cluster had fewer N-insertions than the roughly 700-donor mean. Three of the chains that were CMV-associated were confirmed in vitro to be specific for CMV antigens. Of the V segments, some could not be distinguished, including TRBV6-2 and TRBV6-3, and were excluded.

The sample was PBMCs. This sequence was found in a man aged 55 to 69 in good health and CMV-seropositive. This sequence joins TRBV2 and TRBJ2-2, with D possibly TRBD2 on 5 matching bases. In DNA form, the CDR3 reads TGTGCCAGCAGTGTACTCATAGGAGGCACCGGGGAGCTGTTTTTT. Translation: CASSVLIGGTGELFF.